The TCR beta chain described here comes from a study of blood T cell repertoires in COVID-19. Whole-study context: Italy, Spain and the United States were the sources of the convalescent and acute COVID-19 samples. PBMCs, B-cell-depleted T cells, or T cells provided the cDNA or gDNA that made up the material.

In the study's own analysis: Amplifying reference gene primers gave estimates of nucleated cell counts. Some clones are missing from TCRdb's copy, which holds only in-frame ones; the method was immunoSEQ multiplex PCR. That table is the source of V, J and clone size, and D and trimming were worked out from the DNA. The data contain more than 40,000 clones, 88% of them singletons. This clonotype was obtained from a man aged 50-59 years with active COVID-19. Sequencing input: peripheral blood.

The CDR3 sequence is CASTRDLSHGNEQFF. The CDR3 DNA follows: TGTGCCAGCACCAGAGATCTATCCCACGGGAATGAGCAGTTCTTC. The chain has TRBV6-5 and TRBJ2-1; D uncertain. The V end was cut by 7 bases, the J end by 7 bases, with 20 bases between. The CDR3 runs to 15 residues. CDR1 MNHEY and CDR2 SVGAGI come from the germline V gene.